A single sample gave rise to the 5 T cell receptor beta chains below, sequenced in a study of T cell changes during pregnancy in multiple sclerosis. Using immunoSEQ multiplex PCR, the repertoire was profiled, and TCRdb retains in-frame clones only, with some absent. This table holds tens of thousands of clones, approximately 91% found once. This sample comprised CD4+ T cells from peripheral blood mononuclear cells, obtained before pregnancy. These receptors were taken from a female donor with multiple sclerosis, enrolled in a pregnancy study.

The sample holds one count of this clone. This rearrangement joins TRBV5-8 to TRBJ2-2; D call uncertain. This CDR3 has 18 amino acids. V lost 0 bases to trimming and J lost 2 bases, with 17 bases between them. CDR1 is SGHTS and CDR2 is YDEGEE in the germline V gene. CDR3 sequence (DNA): TGTGCCAGCAGCTTGGATTTGGTAGCAGAAATTAACACCGGGGAGCTGTTTTTT. Amino acid sequence: CASSLDLVAEINTGELFF.

The rearrangement uses TRBV5-1 and TRBJ2-6; D not resolved. Trimming stripped 0 bases from V and 1 base from J, with 2 bases between. Germline CDR1 SGHRS, CDR2 YFSETQ. The CDR3 is made up of 14 amino acids. The CDR3 reads CASSLASGANVLTF. The CDR3 region has the DNA TGCGCCAGCAGCTTGGCATCTGGGGCCAACGTCCTGACTTTC. The whole variable domain, remainder taken from reference TRBV5-1 and TRBJ2-6, is KAGVTQTPRYLIKTRGQQVTLSCSPISGHRSVSWYQQTPGQGLQFLFEYFSETQRNKGNFPGRFSGRQFSNSRSEMNVSTLELGDSALYLCASSLASGANVLTFGAGSRLTVL.

The rearrangement uses TRBV7-2 and TRBJ2-3; 10 bases align to TRBD2. Germline V gene lookup returns CDR1 SGHTA and CDR2 FQGNSA. The CDR3 has 14 residues. V was clipped by 1 base and J by 8 bases; unmatched bases: 3. The CDR3 sequence is CASSLGTSGATQYF. In DNA, the CDR3 is TGTGCCAGCAGCTTAGGAACTAGCGGGGCTACGCAGTATTTT. The whole variable domain, filled in from reference TRBV7-2 and TRBJ2-3, reads GAGVSQSPSNKVTEKGKDVELRCDPISGHTALYWYRQSLGQGLEFLIYFQGNSAPDKSGLPSDRFSAERTGGSVSTLTIQRTQQEDSAVYLCASSLGTSGATQYFGPGTRLTVL.

J is TRBJ1-1 and V is TRBV29-1; 7 bases match TRBD1. V was clipped by 7 bases and J by 8 bases; unmatched bases: 10. Germline lookup yields CDR1 SQVTM and CDR2 ANQGSEA. The CDR3 is made up of 12 amino acids. The CDR3 region has the DNA TGCAGCGGAGGGGGCGGCTTTGAAGAAGCTTTCTTT. Its protein product is CSGGGGFEEAFF.

Only one count was recorded for this clone. J is TRBJ2-1 and V is TRBV7-8; tentative D call: TRBD2 (5 bases). The V end was cut by 5 bases, the J end by 7 bases, with 18 bases between. Germline-derived CDR1 and CDR2 are SGHVS and FQNEAQ. There are 15 residues in the CDR3. The CDR3 here is CASSPPEGSVNEQFF. CDR3 DNA: TGTGCCAGCAGCCCACCCGAGGGTTCGGTTAATGAGCAGTTCTTC.